This entry lists 24 T cell receptor beta chains sequenced from one sample in a study of T cells in Graves' hyperthyroidism and ophthalmopathy (dated by TCRdb to between 2019 and 2020). Library prep was done by multiplex PCR. Sequencing took place on an Illumina HiSeq 2000. The TCR beta CDR3 regions were amplified from RNA transcripts. The TCR CDR3 was subjected to a first round of RT-PCR using the HTBI primer set and the Qiagen OneStep RT-PCR kit. The public sequencing data were trimmed at Q25 with fastp and processed into clonotypes with MiXCR by TCRdb, which kept only in-frame beta chains. Rows are unified per CDR3 protein, each entry keeping the most common DNA and genes. This sample gives approximately 400,000 distinct CDR3 sequences in total; approximately 17% of them show up just once. The leading ten clones occupy 35% to 45% of the sample. The sequenced material came from blood. Receptors were obtained from a man younger than 30 with Graves' ophthalmopathy.

This clonotype was picked up many times. The CDR3 DNA is TGTGCCAGCAGCTTAGGCCCCGGGACAGGGGTTTATGGCTACACCTTC. This gives the protein CASSLGPGTGVYGYTF. The chain combines TRBV7-9 with TRBJ1-2, with TRBD1 identical over 10 bases. CDR3 size: 16 residues. The V and J ends lost 1 base and 5 bases, in that order; junction bases with no gene match: 7. Germline V gene sequence: CDR1 SEHNR, CDR2 FQNEAQ (reference sequence). The full variable domain, its missing parts supplied by reference TRBV7-9 and TRBJ1-2, is DTGVSQNPRHKITKRGQNVTFRCDPISEHNRLYWYRQTLGQGPEFLTYFQNEAQLEKSRLLSDRFSAERPKGSFSTLEIQRTEQGDSAMYLCASSLGPGTGVYGYTFGSGTRLTVV.

This clonotype was recorded a few times. The chain has TRBV28 and TRBJ1-5, with 7 bases identical to TRBD1. Losses at the gene ends were 6 bases for V and 0 bases for J; bases not matched to a gene: 8. CDR1 MDHEN and CDR2 SYDVKM come from the germline V gene. CDR3 length: 16 residues. CDR3: CASRGTDGISNQPQHF. The CDR3 DNA follows: TGTGCCAGCAGGGGGACAGATGGAATTAGCAATCAGCCCCAGCATTTT.

In this sample, this clonotype turned up many times. J is TRBJ1-2 and V is TRBV14, with 7 bases that match TRBD1. Germline V gene lookup returns CDR1 SGHDN and CDR2 FVKESK. The CDR3 runs to 15 residues. V gave up 0 bases and J gave up 4 bases; unmatched junction bases: 5. The CDR3 loop is CASSQDEGGGYGYTF. The CDR3 region has the DNA TGTGCCAGCAGCCAAGATGAAGGGGGCGGCTATGGCTACACCTTC.

This clonotype was detected only a few times. For the CDR3, the DNA is TGTGCCAGCAGCTTAAGCAGGGATCAGCCCCAGCATTTT. It yields the protein CASSLSRDQPQHF. The J gene is TRBJ1-5, the V gene TRBV13; D perhaps matches TRBD1 (5 bases). The length of the CDR3 is 13 residues. Germline lookup yields CDR1 PRHDT and CDR2 FYEKMQ (reference sequence). Trimming took off 2 bases at V and 5 bases at J, with 7 bases between the two ends.

This clonotype has at least ten counts. The chain has TRBV3-1 and TRBJ1-4, with D unresolved. Trimming took off 1 base at V and 12 bases at J, with 12 bases between the two ends. The CDR3 sequence is 13 residues long. CDR1 and CDR2 (germline): LGHDT, YNNKEL (reference sequence). The CDR3 region is CASSQALFGELFF. The CDR3 nucleotides are TGTGCCAGCAGCCAAGCCCTCTTCGGAGAACTGTTTTTT. Combining the CDR3 with reference TRBV3-1 and TRBJ1-4 gives the whole variable domain DTAVSQTPKYLVTQMGNDKSIKCEQNLGHDTMYWYKQDSKKFLKIMFSYNNKELIINETVPNRFSPKSPDKAHLNLHINSLELGDSAVYFCASSQALFGELFFGSGTQLSVL.

This clonotype has ten or more counts. The chain couples TRBV7-2 to TRBJ1-1, with D unclear. Trimming removed 2 bases from V and 6 bases from J, with 10 bases in between. CDR3 length: 13 residues. Per germline, CDR1 SGHTA and CDR2 FQGNSA. This CDR3 is CASSLFSRAEAFF. CDR3 in DNA: TGTGCCAGCAGCTTATTTTCGAGGGCTGAAGCTTTCTTT.

This clonotype was detected only a few times. J is TRBJ1-1 and V is TRBV10-3; D call uncertain. The CDR3 runs 15 residues. The germline gives CDR1 ENHRY, CDR2 SYGVKD. Between the trimmed V and J ends, which lost 0 bases and 6 bases, there was a span of 14 bases. The CDR3 loop is CAISESGSRNPEAFF. CDR3 nucleotide sequence: TGTGCCATCAGTGAGTCGGGCAGTAGAAACCCTGAAGCTTTCTTT.

This clonotype was picked up many times. V and J are TRBV12-3 or TRBV12-4 and TRBJ2-3; D could derive from TRBD1 or TRBD2 (5 bases each). V lost 7 bases and J 2 bases, leaving 22 bases between the germline ends. This CDR3 comprises 17 residues. This chain's CDR3 is CASIPGRRGRLTDTQYF. CDR3 nucleotide sequence: TGTGCCAGCATCCCCGGGCGCCGGGGACGACTCACAGATACGCAGTATTTT.

There are a few counts of this clonotype. This chain uses TRBV27 with TRBJ2-1, with 10 nucleotides matching TRBD2. The CDR3 extends over 15 amino acids. Trimming at V came to 8 bases and at J to 7 bases, leaving 11 bases not matched to a gene. CDR1 and CDR2 from the germline V gene are MNHEY and SMNVEV (reference sequence). The CDR3 is CASVNSGGALNEQFF. In DNA, the CDR3 is TGTGCCAGCGTAAACAGCGGGGGGGCTCTAAATGAGCAGTTCTTC.

This clonotype came up many times. The chain employs TRBV2 and TRBJ2-6; the D is unclear. The V gene lost 6 bases and the J gene lost 0 bases, with 12 bases spanning the gap. CDR3 size: 16 residues. Germline loops: CDR1 SNHLY, CDR2 FYNNEI. CDR3 bases: TGTGCCAGCAGGCCCCTCGAGGACTCTGGGGCCAACGTCCTGACTTTC. Translated, it gives CASRPLEDSGANVLTF. The full variable domain, its missing parts supplied by reference TRBV2 and TRBJ2-6, is EPEVTQTPSHQVTQMGQEVILRCVPISNHLYFYWYRQILGQKVEFLVSFYNNEISEKSEIFDDQFSVERPDGSNFTLKIRSTKLEDSAMYFCASRPLEDSGANVLTFGAGSRLTVL.

This clonotype was recorded at least ten times. The rearrangement links TRBV9 to TRBJ2-5; D perhaps matches TRBD2 (5 bases). V was trimmed by 0 bases and J by 4 bases, leaving 10 bases between them. CDR1 is SGDLS and CDR2 is YYNGEE in the germline V gene. The CDR3 is made up of 14 amino acids. CDR3 nucleotide sequence: TGTGCCAGCAGCGTAGGCGGGCGTGGAGAGACCCAGTACTTC. This translates into CASSVGGRGETQYF.

The gene calls are TRBV7-9 and TRBJ2-5, with 9 nucleotides matching TRBD2. The CDR3 has 16 amino acids. Germline CDR1 and CDR2: SEHNR and FQNEAQ (reference sequence). The J segment lost 2 bases and the V segment lost 5 bases, leaving 9 bases of the junction unmatched. CDR3 in DNA: TGTGCCAGCAGCCCGGCCGGACTAGCGTTTCAAGAGACCCAGTACTTC. Its translation: CASSPAGLAFQETQYF.

The V call is TRBV18, the J call TRBJ2-7; D may be TRBD1 (6 bases). Trimming took off 4 bases at V and 0 bases at J, with 13 bases between the two ends. Per germline, CDR1 KGHSH and CDR2 LQKENI. The CDR3 covers 15 residues. This CDR3 is CASSLLNRASYEQYF. CDR3 nucleotides: TGTGCCAGCTCACTACTGAACAGGGCCTCCTACGAGCAGTACTTC.

This clonotype came up many times. The chain couples TRBV5-1 to TRBJ2-7; D remains ambiguous. Germline V gene data show CDR1 as SGHRS and CDR2 as YFSETQ. Trimming left V 0 bases short and J 5 bases short, with 15 bases between. The CDR3 covers 15 residues. CDR3 sequence (DNA): TGCGCCAGCAGCTTGGAAGCAAGGCTCCCACACGAGCAGTACTTC. Translation gives CASSLEARLPHEQYF.

This clonotype has ten or more counts. In DNA form, the CDR3 reads TGTGCCAGCAGCTTAGGTGGACAGTCCACAGATACGCAGTATTTT. This gives the protein CASSLGGQSTDTQYF. This sequence joins TRBV7-9 and TRBJ2-3, with D tentatively TRBD1 (6 bases). V was clipped by 1 base and J by 2 bases, with 10 bases between them. The CDR3 sequence is 15 residues long. Germline V gives CDR1 SEHNR, CDR2 FQNEAQ (reference sequence). Filled out from reference TRBV7-9 and TRBJ2-3, the complete variable domain reads DTGVSQNPRHKITKRGQNVTFRCDPISEHNRLYWYRQTLGQGPEFLTYFQNEAQLEKSRLLSDRFSAERPKGSFSTLEIQRTEQGDSAMYLCASSLGGQSTDTQYFGPGTRLTVL.

This clonotype was picked up many times. This CDR3 is CASSFTGTPETQYF. CDR3 DNA sequence: TGTGCCAGCAGTTTCACCGGGACTCCCGAGACCCAGTACTTC. The chain joins TRBV12-3 or TRBV12-4 to TRBJ2-5; tentative D call: TRBD2 (6 bases). V lost 3 bases and J 5 bases, leaving 13 bases between the germline ends. The CDR3 loop spans 14 amino acids.

This clonotype was counted at least ten times. The chain combines TRBV5-1 with TRBJ1-1; the D is unclear. Germline V gene lookup returns CDR1 SGHRS and CDR2 YFSETQ. Trimming cost V 6 bases and J 1 base, with 10 bases left between them. The CDR3 consists of 13 residues. In nucleotides, the CDR3 is TGCGCCAGCAAGTGGGTCCAGAACACTGAAGCTTTCTTT. Protein: CASKWVQNTEAFF. Drawing the rest from reference TRBV5-1 and TRBJ1-1, the complete variable domain is KAGVTQTPRYLIKTRGQQVTLSCSPISGHRSVSWYQQTPGQGLQFLFEYFSETQRNKGNFPGRFSGRQFSNSRSEMNVSTLELGDSALYLCASKWVQNTEAFFGQGTRLTVV.

This clonotype was counted only a few times. This chain uses TRBV5-1 with TRBJ1-6; D is unresolved. This CDR3 contains 13 residues. Germline V gives CDR1 SGHRS, CDR2 YFSETQ. With 4 bases removed from V and 10 bases from J, the gap between germline ends came to 12 bases. The CDR3 DNA reads TGCGCCAGCAGCCCAGGACGGGAATCACCCCTCCACTTT. This gives the protein CASSPGRESPLHF.

Many counts were recorded for this clonotype. A much larger clone lies a single base off, so this may be a read error. J is TRBJ2-1 and V is TRBV7-9; 13 nucleotides agree with TRBD2. V gave up 5 bases and J gave up 4 bases; unmatched junction bases: 2. The CDR3 totals 15 residues. Per the germline V gene, CDR1 is SEHNR and CDR2 is FQNEAQ (reference sequence). CDR3 amino acids: CASSQTSGGYNEQFF. CDR3 sequence (DNA): TGTGCCAGCAGCCAGACTAGCGGGGGGTACAATGAGCAGTTCTTC. Combining the CDR3 with reference TRBV7-9 and TRBJ2-1 gives the whole variable domain DTGVSQNPRHKITKRGQNVTFRCDPISEHNRLYWYRQTLGQGPEFLTYFQNEAQLEKSRLLSDRFSAERPKGSFSTLEIQRTEQGDSAMYLCASSQTSGGYNEQFFGPGTRLTVL.

This clonotype was counted ten times or more. The J gene is TRBJ2-1, the V gene TRBV13; tentatively, D is TRBD2 (6 bases). The germline CDR1 and CDR2 sequences are PRHDT and FYEKMQ (reference sequence). Between the trimmed V and J ends, which lost 7 bases and 9 bases, there was a span of 16 bases. The CDR3 has 13 residues. CDR3 sequence: CASTRGRGPEQFF. CDR3 DNA: TGTGCCAGCACCCGAGGGCGGGGCCCTGAGCAGTTCTTC.

In regard to this clonotype: The germline gene is not matched at one end of the junction; a read error may be the cause. The rearrangement joins TRBV5-1 to TRBJ2-1; no definite D call. Germline V CDR1 and CDR2: SGHRS, YFSETQ. The CDR3 covers 14 residues. CDR3 in DNA: TGTGCCAGCAGTATGGAAAGCCATTTGGGTGAGCAGTTCTTC. Amino acid sequence: CASSMESHLGEQFF.

The J gene is TRBJ2-1, the V gene TRBV4-1, with D perhaps being TRBD1 or TRBD2 (5 bases each). The CDR3 spans 16 residues. Germline CDR1 and CDR2: MGHRA and YSYEKL. V was pared by 0 bases and J by 0 bases, with 9 bases between. CDR3 coding DNA: TGCGCCAGCAGCCAAGAGAGGGGTGGCTCCTACAATGAGCAGTTCTTC. Protein sequence: CASSQERGGSYNEQFF.

This chain joins TRBV27 and TRBJ1-5; D is undetermined. This CDR3 has 15 residues. CDR1 is MNHEY and CDR2 is SMNVEV in the germline V gene (reference sequence). Between the trimmed V and J ends, which lost 0 bases and 3 bases, there was a span of 9 bases. The CDR3 protein is CASSLSLGYNQPQHF. The CDR3 DNA reads TGTGCCAGCAGTTTATCGTTAGGATACAATCAGCCCCAGCATTTT.

On this clonotype: A much larger clone lies a single base off, so this may be a read error. The chain joins TRBV28 to TRBJ1-1, with 12 positions matching TRBD1. Losses at the gene ends were 7 bases for V and 1 base for J; bases not matched to a gene: 10. In germline, CDR1 is MDHEN, CDR2 SYDVKM. CDR3 size: 17 residues. CDR3 loop: CASIPAGQGAENTEAFF. For the CDR3, the DNA is TGTGCCAGCATCCCCGCGGGACAGGGGGCGGAGAACACTGAAGCTTTCTTT.